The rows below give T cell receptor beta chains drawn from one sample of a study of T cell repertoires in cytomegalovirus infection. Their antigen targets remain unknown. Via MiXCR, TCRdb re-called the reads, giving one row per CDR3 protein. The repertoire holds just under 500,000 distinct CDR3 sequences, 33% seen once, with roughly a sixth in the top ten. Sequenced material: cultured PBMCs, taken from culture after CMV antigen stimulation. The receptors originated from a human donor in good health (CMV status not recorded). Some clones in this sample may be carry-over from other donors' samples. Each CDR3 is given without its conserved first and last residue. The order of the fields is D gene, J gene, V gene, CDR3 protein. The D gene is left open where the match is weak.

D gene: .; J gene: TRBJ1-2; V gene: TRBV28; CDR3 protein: ASSWSRGGYT
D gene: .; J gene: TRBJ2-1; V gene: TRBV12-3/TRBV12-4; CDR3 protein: ASHIGPGGKSYNEQF
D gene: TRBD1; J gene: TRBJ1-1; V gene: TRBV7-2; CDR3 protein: ASSPSAGGLVNTEAF
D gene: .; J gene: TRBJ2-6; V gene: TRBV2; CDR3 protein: ASRRLSGANVLT
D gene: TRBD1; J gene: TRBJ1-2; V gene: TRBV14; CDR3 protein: ASSPTGGSVGYT
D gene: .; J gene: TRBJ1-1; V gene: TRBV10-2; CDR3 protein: ASNLSGATEAF
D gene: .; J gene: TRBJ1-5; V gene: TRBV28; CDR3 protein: ASSLYPRTNQPQH
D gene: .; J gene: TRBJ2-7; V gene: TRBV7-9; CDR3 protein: ASSPGHWEQY
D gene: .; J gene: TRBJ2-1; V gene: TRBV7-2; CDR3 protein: ASRPPGSDSTYNEQF
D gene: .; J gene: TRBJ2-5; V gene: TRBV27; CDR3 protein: ASSGRGKTQY
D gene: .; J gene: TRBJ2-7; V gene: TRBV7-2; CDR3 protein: ASSLVATRPSYEQY
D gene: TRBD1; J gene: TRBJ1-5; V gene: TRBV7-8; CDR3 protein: ASSLGTGATNQPQH
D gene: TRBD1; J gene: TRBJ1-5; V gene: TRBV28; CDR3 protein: ASSSYLSLTGGRGSGSNQPQH
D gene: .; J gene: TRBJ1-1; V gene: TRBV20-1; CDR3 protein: SANGGGTEAF
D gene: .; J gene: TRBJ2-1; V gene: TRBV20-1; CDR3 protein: SATTPQGGTEQF
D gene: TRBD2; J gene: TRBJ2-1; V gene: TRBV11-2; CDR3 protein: ASSFLTSHNEQF
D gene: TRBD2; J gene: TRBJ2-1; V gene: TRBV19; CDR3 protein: ASSRALAGDKF
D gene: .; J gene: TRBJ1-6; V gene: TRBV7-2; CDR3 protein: ATRSPVPLNSPLH
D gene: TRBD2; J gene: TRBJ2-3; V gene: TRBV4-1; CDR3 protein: ASRPGGRAIDTQY
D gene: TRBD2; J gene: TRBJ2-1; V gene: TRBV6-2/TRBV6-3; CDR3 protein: ASKPSGRNEQF
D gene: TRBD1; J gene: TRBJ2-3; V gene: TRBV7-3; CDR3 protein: ASSLLGTDTDTQY
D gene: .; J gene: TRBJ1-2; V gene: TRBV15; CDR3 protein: ATSDRDPANYGYT
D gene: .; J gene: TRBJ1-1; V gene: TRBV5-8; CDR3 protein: ASSSRGVGFVNTEAF
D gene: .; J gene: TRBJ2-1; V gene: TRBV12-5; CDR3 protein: ASGLVSGPYNEQF
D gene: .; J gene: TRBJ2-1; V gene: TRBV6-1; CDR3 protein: ASTLGNEQF
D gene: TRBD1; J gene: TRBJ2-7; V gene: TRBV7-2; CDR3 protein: ASSSTGPSYEQY
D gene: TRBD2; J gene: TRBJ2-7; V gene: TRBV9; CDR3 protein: ASSPGRSSGNYEQY
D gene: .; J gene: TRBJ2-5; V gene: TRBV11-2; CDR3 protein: ASSFGSQETQY
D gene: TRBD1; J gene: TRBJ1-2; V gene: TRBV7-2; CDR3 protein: ASSTRTGGSYGYT
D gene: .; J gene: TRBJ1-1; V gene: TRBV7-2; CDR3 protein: ASSLAPDGHTEAF
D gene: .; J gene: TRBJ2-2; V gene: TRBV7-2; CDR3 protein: ASSSSRVWNTGELF
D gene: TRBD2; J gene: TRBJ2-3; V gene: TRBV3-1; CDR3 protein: ASSQAGGADTQY
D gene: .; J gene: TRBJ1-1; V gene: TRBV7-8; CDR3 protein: ASSRGGRPRMNTEAF
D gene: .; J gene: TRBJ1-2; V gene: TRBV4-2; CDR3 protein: ASRPGAQPYGYT
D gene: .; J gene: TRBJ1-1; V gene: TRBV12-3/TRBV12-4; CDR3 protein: ASSFGGNAEAF
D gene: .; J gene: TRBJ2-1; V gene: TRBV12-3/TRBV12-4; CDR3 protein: ASSLATSGLWSYNEQF
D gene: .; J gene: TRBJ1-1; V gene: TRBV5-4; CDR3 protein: ASSLSGGNTEAF
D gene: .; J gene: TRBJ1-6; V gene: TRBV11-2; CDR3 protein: ASSLGTAASYNSPLH
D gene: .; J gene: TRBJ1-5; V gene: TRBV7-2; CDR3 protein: ASSLDGVGGPGNQPQH
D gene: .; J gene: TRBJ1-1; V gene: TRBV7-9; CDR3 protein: ASSLGAKGTEAF
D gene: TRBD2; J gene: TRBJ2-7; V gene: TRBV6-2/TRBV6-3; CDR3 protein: ASRLAGEYEQY
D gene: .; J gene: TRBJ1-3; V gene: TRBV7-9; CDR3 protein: ASRGPTPGTTPGPENTIY
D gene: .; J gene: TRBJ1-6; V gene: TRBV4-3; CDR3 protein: ASSQDPSSYNSPLH
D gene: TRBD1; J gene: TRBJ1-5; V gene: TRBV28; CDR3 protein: ASKETGSNQPQH
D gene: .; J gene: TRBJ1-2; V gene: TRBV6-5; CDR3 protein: ASSYTIVDSPGYGYT
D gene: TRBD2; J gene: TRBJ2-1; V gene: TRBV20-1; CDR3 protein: SAIARRAGGNEQF
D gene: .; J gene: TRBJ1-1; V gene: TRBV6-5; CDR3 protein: ASSYQIQVTEAF
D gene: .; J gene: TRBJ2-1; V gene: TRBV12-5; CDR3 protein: ASGLVVGPEGNEQF
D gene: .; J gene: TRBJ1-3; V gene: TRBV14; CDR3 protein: ASSQNSEDDTIY
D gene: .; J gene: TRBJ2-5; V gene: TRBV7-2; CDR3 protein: ASSSVVETQY
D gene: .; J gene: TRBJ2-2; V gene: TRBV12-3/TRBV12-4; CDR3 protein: ASSLTGTGELF
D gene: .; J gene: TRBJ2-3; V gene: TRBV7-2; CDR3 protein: ASSSLGWERNTDTQY
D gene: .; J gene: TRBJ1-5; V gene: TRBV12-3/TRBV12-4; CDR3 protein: ASSLQGQSNQPQH
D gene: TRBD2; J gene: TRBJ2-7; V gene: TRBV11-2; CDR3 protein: ASSPWSSGGGEQY